Below are 30 T cell receptor beta chains sequenced from a single sample in a study of T-cell memory formation after mild COVID-19. TCRdb analysed the 5' RACE reads with MiXCR anew, one entry per CDR3 protein. The table lists approximately 480,000 distinct CDR3 sequences, 15% to 20% of them singletons. Specimen: PBMCs or a T cell subset sorted from them (not recorded which). Receptors originate from an adult woman who had mild COVID-19 (a few samples of this study predate the infection). Cell type and time point are not known.

The chain combines TRBV18 with TRBJ1-2; no firm D call. V shed 2 bases and J shed 6 bases, with 10 bases lying between them. The length of the CDR3 is 13 residues. Germline CDR1 reads KGHSH; CDR2 reads LQKENI. In nucleotides, the CDR3 is TGTGCCAGCTCACCAGTCCAGAAAGATGGCTACACCTTC. This encodes CASSPVQKDGYTF.

The V gene is TRBV4-1, the J gene TRBJ2-3; no reliable D call. The CDR3 spans 11 residues. The germline CDR1 and CDR2 sequences are MGHRA and YSYEKL. V was cut by 6 bases and J by 13 bases, with 14 bases left in between. CDR3 nucleotides: TGCGCCAGCAGGGATTCGGATTCGGAGTATTTT. Its protein is CASRDSDSEYF.

Concerning this clonotype itself: Compared with germline, one end of the junction differs, possibly owing to a read error. The chain is built from TRBV2 and TRBJ2-1; the D call may be TRBD1 or TRBD2 (6 bases each). The germline V gene has CDR1 SNHLY and CDR2 FYNNEI. The CDR3 totals 10 residues. The CDR3 protein is CASSETGDIF. DNA of the CDR3: TGTGCCAGCAGTGAAACGGGGGACATCTTC.

The chain links TRBV12-3 or TRBV12-4 to TRBJ2-3, with 10 bases identical to TRBD2. After removal of 5 bases from V and 4 bases from J, the junction contained 9 bases not matched to a gene. This CDR3 spans 16 amino acids. CDR3 in amino acids: CASSPRASGSADTQYF. CDR3 coding DNA: TGTGCCAGCAGTCCGCGGGCTAGCGGGAGCGCAGATACGCAGTATTTT.

The chain couples TRBV10-3 to TRBJ2-1; 8 bases are shared with TRBD1. This CDR3 comprises 15 residues. V shed 6 bases and J 2 bases; nucleotides not matched to a gene: 6. The germline CDR1 and CDR2 sequences are ENHRY and SYGVKD. The CDR3: CAISAGQETYNEQFF. In DNA form, the CDR3 reads TGTGCCATCAGCGCGGGACAGGAGACCTACAATGAGCAGTTCTTC.

The chain uses TRBV20-1 and TRBJ2-7; 7 positions match TRBD1. The germline V gene has CDR1 DFQATT and CDR2 SNEGSKA (reference sequence). The CDR3 totals 12 residues. Trimming took 6 bases from V and 3 from J; bases not matched to a gene: 5. CDR3 protein: CSAERTGYEQYF. CDR3 DNA: TGCAGTGCCGAAAGGACAGGCTACGAGCAGTACTTC.

This clonotype was seen a few times. The chain uses TRBV5-6 and TRBJ2-5; D unresolved. This CDR3 comprises 13 residues. Between the trimmed V and J ends, which lost 0 bases and 0 bases, there was a span of 3 bases. In germline, CDR1 is SGHDT, CDR2 YYEEEE. CDR3 loop: CASSLVNQETQYF. The CDR3 nucleotides read TGTGCCAGCAGCTTGGTGAACCAAGAGACCCAGTACTTC.

The chain is built from TRBV30 and TRBJ2-1, with 10 bases lining up with TRBD1. The germline V gene has CDR1 GTSNPN and CDR2 SVGIG (reference sequence). V was clipped by 4 bases and J by 8 bases; unmatched bases: 8. The CDR3 length is 14 residues. CDR3 bases: TGTGCCTGGAACTATGGGACAGGGGATCATGAGCAGTTCTTC. Its protein product is CAWNYGTGDHEQFF. Looking up the rest from reference TRBV30 and TRBJ2-1 gives the full variable domain: SQTIHQWPATLVQPVGSPLSLECTVEGTSNPNLYWYRQAAGRGLQLLFYSVGIGQISSEVPQNLSASRPQDRQFILSSKKLLLSDSGFYLCAWNYGTGDHEQFFGPGTRLTVL.

J is TRBJ1-5 and V is TRBV5-1; D is perhaps TRBD1 (5 bases). The V end was cut by 4 bases, the J end by 6 bases, with 14 bases between. Germline V CDR1 and CDR2: SGHRS, YFSETQ. This CDR3 spans 14 amino acids. The CDR3 coding sequence is TGCGCCAGCAGCCTGGGGGGGTCGGCTCAGCCCCAGCATTTT. This translates into CASSLGGSAQPQHF.

This clonotype was detected only a few times. This sequence joins TRBV6-6 and TRBJ2-3; 9 nucleotides match TRBD1. The CDR3 spans 16 residues. With V trimmed by 2 bases and J by 3 bases, 6 bases remained unmatched. The germline V gene has CDR1 MNHNY and CDR2 SVGAGI (reference sequence). CDR3 sequence (DNA): TGTGCCAGCAGTTACGGGGGGACAGGGCTAACAGATACGCAGTATTTT. Residues: CASSYGGTGLTDTQYF.

This clonotype has a handful of counts. The chain employs TRBV20-1 and TRBJ1-2; possible D gene TRBD1, 5 bases. Germline values: CDR1 DFQATT, CDR2 SNEGSKA (reference sequence). The CDR3 contains 12 residues. V lost 5 bases and J lost 2, with 9 bases in between. CDR3 DNA: TGCAGTGCTGGGGCACTGAACTATGGCTACACCTTC. This translates into CSAGALNYGYTF.

This clonotype was seen more than once but under ten times. The chain recombines TRBV7-9 with TRBJ2-6; 9 bases are shared with TRBD1. The CDR3 loop spans 16 amino acids. The J segment lost 1 base and the V segment lost 4 bases, leaving 2 bases of the junction unmatched. Germline CDR1 is SEHNR and CDR2 is FQNEAQ (reference sequence). The DNA for the CDR3 is TGTGCCAGCAGCTCAGGGACAGGGTCTGGGGCCAACGTCCTGACTTTC. Translation: CASSSGTGSGANVLTF.

This clonotype was counted at least ten times. The gene calls are TRBV4-3 and TRBJ2-5; 7 bases line up with TRBD2. The germline V gene encodes CDR1 LGHNA and CDR2 YSLEER. This CDR3 is built from 13 residues. The ends lost 4 bases at V and 5 bases at J; junction bases unmatched: 4. The CDR3 region has the DNA TGCGCCAGCAGCCGCGGGAGCGGGGAGACCCAGTACTTC. It specifies CASSRGSGETQYF.

V and J are TRBV28 and TRBJ2-7; D gene ambiguous. V shed 8 bases and J shed 4 bases, with 6 bases lying between them. This CDR3 has 10 amino acids. The V gene's germline CDR1 is MDHEN and CDR2 SYDVKM. CDR3 in DNA: TGTGCCAGCGGAGTTTACGAGCAGTACTTC. Translating it yields CASGVYEQYF.

The chain joins TRBV20-1 to TRBJ2-3; D is uncertain. CDR3 length: 14 residues. CDR1 and CDR2 from the germline V gene are DFQATT and SNEGSKA (reference sequence). V lost 3 bases to trimming and J lost 0 bases, with 10 bases between them. CDR3 in amino acids: CSARVNSSTDTQYF. As DNA, the CDR3 is TGCAGTGCTAGGGTAAATTCTAGCACAGATACGCAGTATTTT.

This chain uses TRBV27 with TRBJ1-4, with 8 bases lining up with TRBD1. The CDR3 extends over 15 amino acids. The germline V gene encodes CDR1 MNHEY and CDR2 SMNVEV (reference sequence). After removal of 3 bases from V and 2 bases from J, the junction contained 2 bases not matched to a gene. The CDR3 reads CASSFRGHTNEKLFF. CDR3 DNA: TGTGCCAGCAGTTTCAGGGGGCATACTAATGAAAAACTGTTTTTT.

There are a few counts of this clonotype. This chain joins TRBV7-3 and TRBJ2-7; a possible D gene is TRBD1 (6 bases). The germline V gene has CDR1 SGHTA and CDR2 FQGTGA. Trimming removed 5 bases at V and 2 bases at J, with 16 bases between. The CDR3 is 15 amino acids. The CDR3 bases are TGTGCCAGCAGCGTCGGACAGTTAGCTACCTACGAGCAGTACTTC. It specifies CASSVGQLATYEQYF.

This chain connects TRBV12-3 or TRBV12-4 to TRBJ2-1; D is perhaps TRBD1 (5 bases). There are 12 residues in the CDR3. V gave up 1 base and J gave up 11 bases, with 9 bases separating them. CDR3 amino acids: CASSLGQGKQFF. The CDR3 nucleotides read TGTGCCAGCAGTTTAGGGCAGGGTAAGCAGTTCTTC.

The chain recombines TRBV23-1 with TRBJ2-5; D not resolved. TRBV23-1 is an open reading frame whose function is uncertain. CDR3 size: 15 residues. Trimming shortened V by 0 bases and J by 5 bases, and 13 bases separated the two germline ends. Written as DNA, the CDR3 is TGCGCCAGCAGTCAATCAGGGCCCCAGTCGGAGACCCAGTACTTC. This encodes CASSQSGPQSETQYF.

This clonotype was seen at least ten times. The genes are TRBV4-3 and TRBJ2-3, with D perhaps TRBD1 or TRBD2 (5 bases each). CDR3 length: 15 amino acids. The germline V and J ends were trimmed by 0 bases and 4 bases, with 11 bases remaining between them. Germline V gene sequence: CDR1 LGHNA, CDR2 YSLEER. The CDR3 protein is CASSQDPGTADTQYF. CDR3 in DNA: TGCGCCAGCAGCCAAGATCCCGGGACGGCAGATACGCAGTATTTT.

In this sample, this clonotype turned up a few times. The rearrangement uses TRBV6-4 and TRBJ1-2; 7 bases agree with TRBD1. CDR3 length: 13 residues. J was trimmed by 2 bases and V by 9 bases; bases with no gene match: 6. Germline V gene data show CDR1 as MRHNA and CDR2 as SNTAGT. The CDR3 DNA sequence: TGTGCCAGACCGGGACAGAACAACTATGGCTACACCTTC. It is translated as CARPGQNNYGYTF.

This clonotype was recorded a few times. The chain is built from TRBV7-9 and TRBJ2-6, with D possibly TRBD1 on 6 matching bases. Trimming left V 0 bases short and J 0 bases short, with 15 bases between. CDR1 and CDR2 from the germline V gene are SEHNR and FQNEAQ (reference sequence). The CDR3 sequence is 19 residues long. The CDR3 spells CASSLALETGPSGANVLTF. Written as DNA, the CDR3 is TGTGCCAGCAGCTTAGCGTTGGAGACAGGACCCTCTGGGGCCAACGTCCTGACTTTC.

This CDR3 is CASSPDRKSNQPQHF. The CDR3 coding sequence is TGTGCCAGCAGCCCGGACAGGAAAAGCAATCAGCCCCAGCATTTT. The rearrangement uses TRBV12-3 or TRBV12-4 and TRBJ1-5; 7 bases are a match to TRBD1. The CDR3 runs 15 residues. The V gene end was trimmed by 6 bases and the J gene end by 1 base; junction bases not matched to a gene: 6.

The chain carries TRBV28 and TRBJ2-3; perhaps TRBD2 as D (6 bases). V was pared by 6 bases and J by 1 base, with 20 bases between. The CDR3 loop spans 17 amino acids. CDR1 MDHEN and CDR2 SYDVKM come from the germline V gene. The CDR3 sequence: CASSRSPTSRRTDTQYF. The CDR3 DNA reads TGTGCCAGCAGCCGGTCCCCCACTAGCCGGCGCACAGATACGCAGTATTTT.

The J gene is TRBJ1-2, the V gene TRBV12-3 or TRBV12-4, with 10 nucleotides matching TRBD1. The CDR3 contains 13 residues. The junction had 4 bases not matched to a gene; V was cut back by 6 bases and J by 6 bases. The CDR3 spells CASRPGTGDGYTF. The CDR3 region has the DNA TGTGCCAGCAGACCCGGGACAGGGGATGGCTACACCTTC.

The chain uses TRBV28 and TRBJ1-1, with TRBD1 matching 9 bases. The CDR3 has 15 residues. CDR1 is MDHEN, CDR2 SYDVKM, per germline. Unmatched junction bases numbered 6, after V lost 3 bases and J lost 4 bases. The CDR3 DNA reads TGTGCCAGCAGTTTGGACAACAGGGGGCTCACTGAAGCTTTCTTT. Translated: CASSLDNRGLTEAFF.

The gene calls are TRBV20-1 and TRBJ1-1; D unresolved. Trimming stripped 3 bases from V and 5 bases from J, with 19 bases between. CDR3 length: 15 amino acids. Germline V gives CDR1 DFQATT, CDR2 SNEGSKA (reference sequence). CDR3 amino acids: CSASAPGPRGTEAFF. CDR3 DNA sequence: TGCAGTGCTAGCGCCCCGGGCCCTCGAGGTACTGAAGCTTTCTTT.

J is TRBJ1-1 and V is TRBV2; D might be TRBD1 (5 bases). CDR1 is SNHLY, CDR2 FYNNEI, per germline. This CDR3 is 15 amino acids long. Trimming pared 3 bases from V and 3 bases from J, leaving 14 bases between. In DNA, the CDR3 is TGTGCCAGCAGTGAGGGAGGGAGAGGGGACACTGAAGCTTTCTTT. Protein sequence: CASSEGGRGDTEAFF.

This clonotype showed up just a few times. V gene TRBV6-1 combines with J gene TRBJ2-7; weak D call: TRBD1 (6 bases). This CDR3 is 12 amino acids long. The germline gives CDR1 MNHNS, CDR2 SASEGT. V lost 6 bases and J 7 bases, leaving 13 bases between the germline ends. CDR3 sequence (DNA): TGTGCCAGCAGCCCGACAGGCGATGAGCAGTACTTC. This encodes CASSPTGDEQYF.

The chain recombines TRBV2 with TRBJ1-5; D remains unclear. V was clipped by 3 bases and J by 4 bases, with 4 bases between them. Germline V gene sequence: CDR1 SNHLY, CDR2 FYNNEI. The CDR3 consists of 12 residues. CDR3 coding DNA: TGTGCCAGCAGTGAGCCAAATCAGCCCCAGCATTTT. Translating it yields CASSEPNQPQHF.